This T cell receptor beta chain was sequenced for a study of cytomegalovirus exposure and HLA in healthy donors. As for the study in general: Earlier results showed almost 120 million unique TCR beta sequences derived from about 179 million T cells.

Germline V gene data show CDR1 as MNHEY and CDR2 as SMNVEV (reference sequence). The CDR3 is 12 residues long. V gave up 11 bases and J gave up 7 bases, with 17 bases separating them. About this clone: Its antigen remains unknown.

Amplification used 60 Vbeta primers and 13 Jbeta primers. Method: immunoSEQ multiplex PCR; TCRdb's copy keeps in-frame clones and lacks some. The profile shows 200,000 or so clones, approximately 78% of them singletons. The study, taken as a whole, reports: Immune exposure information available was restricted to CMV serostatus. A likely sequencing artifact accounted for one observed cluster of highly shared sequence variants. In vitro data verified a few CMV-associated chains as specific for CMV antigens.

J is TRBJ1-2 and V is TRBV27; D remains unclear. The sample was PBMCs. The receptor comes from a woman in her 50s in good health and CMV-seropositive. CDR3 protein: CASMTGNSGYTF. The CDR3 nucleotides are TGTGCCTCCATGACGGGAAATTCTGGCTACACCTTC.